These 21 T cell receptor beta chains originate from one sample sequenced in a study of T cells in Graves' hyperthyroidism and ophthalmopathy. Using RNA transcripts as the source, TCR beta CDR3 regions were amplified. A first-round RT-PCR of the TCR CDR3 used the HTBI primer set. MiXCR, run by TCRdb on the multiplex PCR reads, gives a single entry per CDR3 protein. Among approximately 510,000 distinct CDR3 sequences listed, 40% to 50% were seen once. Sequenced material: peripheral blood or thyroid tissue (not recorded which). The receptors originated from an adult woman with Graves' disease, either hyperthyroidism or ophthalmopathy (not recorded which).

This clonotype has more than one count but fewer than ten. The rearrangement joins TRBV7-3 to TRBJ2-3; D not resolved. The CDR3 is made up of 11 amino acids. V lost 4 bases to trimming and J lost 4 bases, with 3 bases between them. The germline gives CDR1 SGHTA, CDR2 FQGTGA. The CDR3 protein is CASSSADTQYF. The CDR3 DNA sequence: TGTGCCAGCAGCTCTGCAGATACGCAGTATTTT.

Remarks on this clonotype: This could be a read error, since a much larger clone is one nucleotide away. This chain connects TRBV9 to TRBJ2-7; 7 nucleotides agree with TRBD1. V lost 2 bases to trimming and J lost 3 bases; unmatched junction nucleotides: 11. The CDR3 totals 16 residues. Germline V gene lookup returns CDR1 SGDLS and CDR2 YYNGEE. CDR3 sequence: CASSVPGQYRHYEQYF. DNA for the CDR3: TGTGCCAGCAGCGTTCCGGGACAGTACCGACACTACGAGCAGTACTTC.

To note about this clonotype: The germline gene is not matched at one end of the junction; a read error may be the cause. The V and J genes are TRBV7-2 and TRBJ1-2; TRBD1 agrees at 7 bases. The CDR3 runs 13 residues. The germline V gene encodes CDR1 SGHTA and CDR2 FQGNSA. The CDR3 sequence is CASSPGTAYGHTF. The CDR3 DNA reads TGTGCCAGCAGCCCCGGGACAGCCTATGGCCACACCTTC.

Note on this clonotype: The CDR3 carries no conserved terminal phenylalanine or tryptophan, so it likely arises from a read error. The chain has TRBV5-5 and TRBJ1-1, with D perhaps TRBD1 (5 bases). Germline V gene sequence: CDR1 SGHKS, CDR2 YYEKEE (reference sequence). CDR3 length: 13 amino acids. The V gene lost 4 bases and the J gene lost 8 bases, with 15 bases spanning the gap. The CDR3 here is CASSQYGRDEAFC. CDR3 nucleotide sequence: TGTGCCAGCAGCCAATACGGCAGGGACGAAGCTTTCTGT.

The gene calls are TRBV5-1 and TRBJ2-7; D is tentatively TRBD1 or TRBD2 (5 bases each). The germline CDR1 and CDR2 sequences are SGHRS and YFSETQ. This CDR3 is 16 amino acids long. V lost 4 bases and J 2 bases, leaving 19 bases between the germline ends. Written as DNA, the CDR3 is TGCGCCAGCAGCCCGGGGCGGCAGCTTCGTACCTACGAGCAGTACTTC. The encoded protein is CASSPGRQLRTYEQYF. Looking up the rest from reference TRBV5-1 and TRBJ2-7 gives the full variable domain: KAGVTQTPRYLIKTRGQQVTLSCSPISGHRSVSWYQQTPGQGLQFLFEYFSETQRNKGNFPGRFSGRQFSNSRSEMNVSTLELGDSALYLCASSPGRQLRTYEQYFGPGTRLTVT.

This clonotype was seen a few times. The chain recombines TRBV20-1 with TRBJ1-1; D perhaps matches TRBD1 (6 bases). Germline V CDR1 and CDR2: DFQATT, SNEGSKA (reference sequence). The CDR3 length is 13 residues. V lost 3 bases to trimming and J lost 5 bases, with 13 bases between them. CDR3 residues: CSASQQGGTEAFF. In DNA form, the CDR3 reads TGCAGTGCTAGTCAACAGGGTGGGACTGAAGCTTTCTTT.

As to this clonotype: A junction boundary mismatches the germline segment, possibly from a read error. The chain employs TRBV14 and TRBJ1-1; D uncertain. The CDR3 totals 15 residues. CDR1 is SGHDN, CDR2 FVKESK, per germline. The CDR3 sequence: CASSLAGSPNTEASF. CDR3 sequence (DNA): TGTGCCAGCAGCTTAGCTGGCAGCCCGAACACTGAAGCTTCCTTT.

The rearrangement links TRBV5-1 to TRBJ2-6, with a tentative D call TRBD1 (5 bases). CDR1 and CDR2 (germline): SGHRS, YFSETQ. This CDR3 has 19 amino acids. V dropped 1 base and J dropped 0 bases, with 17 bases sitting between them. CDR3 amino acids: CASSLRSVTTASGANVLTF. The CDR3, as DNA: TGCGCCAGCAGCTTGCGATCGGTGACGACAGCCTCTGGGGCCAACGTCCTGACTTTC.

This rearrangement joins TRBV19 to TRBJ1-1, with 8 bases fitting TRBD1. Germline assignment: CDR1 LNHDA and CDR2 SQIVND (reference sequence). This CDR3 is built from 14 residues. J gave up 5 bases and V 10 bases, and 12 bases lay outside the gene matches. The CDR3 DNA is TGTGCCACCATGGACAGGGTCGATCGGACTGAAGCTTTCTTT. This translates into CATMDRVDRTEAFF. The full variable domain, rest sourced from reference TRBV19 and TRBJ1-1, is DGGITQSPKYLFRKEGQNVTLSCEQNLNHDAMYWYRQDPGQGLRLIYYSQIVNDFQKGDIAEGYSVSREKKESFPLTVTSAQKNPTAFYLCATMDRVDRTEAFFGQGTRLTVV.

Worth noting for this clonotype: A much larger clone sits a single nucleotide away, making a read error possible. The V gene is TRBV5-1, the J gene TRBJ2-5; 7 nucleotides line up with TRBD2. The germline CDR1 and CDR2 sequences are SGHRS and YFSETQ. The CDR3 loop spans 15 amino acids. The V segment lost 7 bases and the J segment 1 base; nucleotides outside the gene matches: 10. This chain's CDR3 is CASGVSGRGQETQYF. Written as DNA, the CDR3 is TGCGCCAGCGGAGTCTCTGGGAGGGGCCAAGAGACCCAGTACTTC.

The chain has TRBV15 and TRBJ2-2; D may be TRBD1 or TRBD2 (5 bases each). V was shortened by 0 bases and J by 5 bases, with 22 bases between the two germline ends. The germline CDR1 and CDR2 sequences are LNHNV and YYDKDF (reference sequence). The CDR3 totals 19 residues. The CDR3 DNA reads TGTGCCACCAGCAGAGATTTGACCAGCAGTTTGAGGGGTACCGGGGAGCTGTTTTTT. This translates into CATSRDLTSSLRGTGELFF. The variable domain in full, with the rest retrieved from reference TRBV15 and TRBJ2-2, is DAMVIQNPRYQVTQFGKPVTLSCSQTLNHNVMYWYQQKSSQAPKLLFHYYDKDFNNEADTPDNFQSRRPNTSFCFLDIRSPGLGDTAMYLCATSRDLTSSLRGTGELFFGEGSRLTVL.

This clonotype has more than one count but fewer than ten. V is TRBV15 and J is TRBJ1-1; D uncertain. The CDR3 totals 12 residues. V was cut by 8 bases and J by 1 base, with 8 bases left in between. Germline-derived CDR1 and CDR2 are LNHNV and YYDKDF (reference sequence). Here the CDR3 reads CATGPANTEAFF. In DNA form, the CDR3 reads TGTGCCACCGGACCCGCGAACACTGAAGCTTTCTTT.

This clonotype was picked up many times. The chain links TRBV29-1 to TRBJ2-5, with D unclear. The germline gives CDR1 SQVTM, CDR2 ANQGSEA. The length of the CDR3 is 12 residues. The V end lost 3 bases, the J end lost 7 bases, and 12 bases lay between the germline ends. The CDR3 loop is CSVEGKSGTQYF. DNA for the CDR3: TGCAGCGTTGAGGGTAAATCGGGGACCCAGTACTTC.

This clonotype was seen at least ten times. DNA for the CDR3: TGTGCCAGCAGTGACCGGGACAGCAATCAGCCCCAGCATTTT. It translates to CASSDRDSNQPQHF. V usage is TRBV6-1 and J usage is TRBJ1-5, with D possibly being TRBD1 (5 bases). The CDR3 consists of 14 residues. CDR1 is MNHNS, CDR2 SASEGT, per germline. V lost 3 bases to trimming and J lost 1 base, with 7 bases between them.

This rearrangement joins TRBV7-8 to TRBJ2-3; 11 nucleotides match TRBD2. CDR1 SGHVS and CDR2 FQNEAQ come from the germline V gene. V shed 6 bases, J shed 2 bases, and the junction held 7 bases outside the gene matches. The CDR3 runs 16 residues. CDR3 amino acids: CASRRRLAGNTDTQYF. CDR3 nucleotide sequence: TGTGCCAGCAGAAGAAGACTAGCGGGGAACACAGATACGCAGTATTTT.

This clonotype was picked up many times. The chain couples TRBV11-2 to TRBJ1-1, with no clear D. V was trimmed by 5 bases and J by 2 bases, leaving 12 bases between them. CDR1 and CDR2 from the germline V gene are SGHAT and FQNNGV. The CDR3 covers 14 residues. CDR3 region: CASSHPGYNTEAFF. In DNA, the CDR3 is TGTGCCAGCAGCCACCCCGGGTACAACACTGAAGCTTTCTTT.

There are many counts of this clonotype. At one end, the junction sequence differs from germline, possibly due to a read error. The gene calls are TRBV7-7 and TRBJ2-5, with 9 bases identical to TRBD1. This CDR3 spans 15 amino acids. CDR1 and CDR2 (germline): SSHAT, FNYEAQ (reference sequence). The DNA of the CDR3 is TGTGCTAGCAGCTCGTTGGGGACAGGGCAAGAGACCCAGTACTTC. It specifies CASSSLGTGQETQYF.

This clonotype was seen ten or more times. The chain links TRBV10-1 to TRBJ2-2, with D maybe TRBD1 (6 bases). V lost 6 bases to trimming and J lost 3 bases, with 11 bases between them. The CDR3 is made up of 14 amino acids. CDR1 is WNHNN and CDR2 is SYGVQD in the germline V gene (reference sequence). CDR3 sequence reads: CASSTGSDTGELFF. CDR3 DNA: TGCGCCAGCAGCACAGGGTCGGACACCGGGGAGCTGTTTTTT.

This clonotype was counted ten times or more. This sequence joins TRBV2 and TRBJ2-2, with 10 bases matching TRBD2. The CDR3 sequence is 18 residues long. Germline loops: CDR1 SNHLY, CDR2 FYNNEI. V shed 6 bases and J 7 bases; nucleotides not matched to a gene: 17. In DNA, the CDR3 is TGTGCCAGCAGCCCCCCCGAAGGGCTAGCGGGAGTCATCGGGGAGCTGTTTTTT. Translating gives CASSPPEGLAGVIGELFF.

This clonotype was recorded many times. This chain connects TRBV20-1 to TRBJ1-4, with 8 bases lining up with TRBD1. The CDR3 is made up of 15 amino acids. In germline, CDR1 is DFQATT, CDR2 SNEGSKA (reference sequence). V dropped 6 bases and J dropped 8; count of bases not matched to a gene: 14. The CDR3 DNA sequence: TGCAGTGCCGAGGGGGCGCAGGGGGCTGGGGAAAAACTGTTTTTT. Amino acids: CSAEGAQGAGEKLFF.

The chain links TRBV7-2 to TRBJ1-4; 7 nucleotides match TRBD1. The CDR3 consists of 15 residues. CDR1 and CDR2 from the germline V gene are SGHTA and FQGNSA. The V segment lost 2 bases and the J segment 2 bases; nucleotides outside the gene matches: 2. The CDR3 region has the DNA TGTGCCAGCAGCTTAACCAGGGGGACTAATGAAAAACTGTTTTTT. The encoded protein is CASSLTRGTNEKLFF.